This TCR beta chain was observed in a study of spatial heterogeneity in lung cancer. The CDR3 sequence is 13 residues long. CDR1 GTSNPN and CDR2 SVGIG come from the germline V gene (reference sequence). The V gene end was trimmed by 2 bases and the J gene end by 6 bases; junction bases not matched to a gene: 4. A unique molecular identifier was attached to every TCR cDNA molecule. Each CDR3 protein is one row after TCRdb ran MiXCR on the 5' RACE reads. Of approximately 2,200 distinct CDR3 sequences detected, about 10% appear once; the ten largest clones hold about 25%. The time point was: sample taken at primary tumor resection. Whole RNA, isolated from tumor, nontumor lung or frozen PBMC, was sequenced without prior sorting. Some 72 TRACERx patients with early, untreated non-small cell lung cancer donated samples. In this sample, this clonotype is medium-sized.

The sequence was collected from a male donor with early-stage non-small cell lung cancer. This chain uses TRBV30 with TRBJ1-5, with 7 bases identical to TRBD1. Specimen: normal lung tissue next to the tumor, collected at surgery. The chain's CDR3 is CAWSSRGLQPQHF. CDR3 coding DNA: TGTGCCTGGAGTTCAAGGGGGCTTCAGCCCCAGCATTTT.